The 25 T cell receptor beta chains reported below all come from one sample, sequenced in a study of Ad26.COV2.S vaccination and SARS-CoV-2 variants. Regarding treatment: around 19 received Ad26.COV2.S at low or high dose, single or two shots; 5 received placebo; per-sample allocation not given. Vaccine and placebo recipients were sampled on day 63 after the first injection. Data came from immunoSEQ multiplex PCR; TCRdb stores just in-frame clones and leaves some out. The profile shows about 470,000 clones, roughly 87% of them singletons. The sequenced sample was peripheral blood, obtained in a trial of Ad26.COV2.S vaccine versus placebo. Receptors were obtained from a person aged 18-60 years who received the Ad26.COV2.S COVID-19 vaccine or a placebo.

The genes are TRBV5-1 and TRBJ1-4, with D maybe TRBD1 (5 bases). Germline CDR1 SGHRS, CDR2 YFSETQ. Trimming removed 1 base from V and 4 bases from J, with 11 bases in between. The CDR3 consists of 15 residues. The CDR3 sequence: CASSLFGDRNEKLFF. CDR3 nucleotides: TGCGCCAGCAGCTTGTTCGGGGACCGTAATGAAAAACTGTTTTTT.

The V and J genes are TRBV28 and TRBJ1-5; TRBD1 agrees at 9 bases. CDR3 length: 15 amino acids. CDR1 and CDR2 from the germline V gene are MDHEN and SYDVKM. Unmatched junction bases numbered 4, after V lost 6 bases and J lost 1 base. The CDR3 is CASRPGTGSNQPQHF. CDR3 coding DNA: TGTGCCAGCAGACCCGGGACAGGGAGCAATCAGCCCCAGCATTTT.

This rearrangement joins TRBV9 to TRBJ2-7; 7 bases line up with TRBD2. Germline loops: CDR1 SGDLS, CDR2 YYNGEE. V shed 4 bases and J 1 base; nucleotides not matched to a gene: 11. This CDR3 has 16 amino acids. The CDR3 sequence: CASSPFSSGYSYEQYF. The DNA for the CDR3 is TGTGCCAGCAGCCCTTTTAGTAGCGGGTATTCCTACGAGCAGTACTTC.

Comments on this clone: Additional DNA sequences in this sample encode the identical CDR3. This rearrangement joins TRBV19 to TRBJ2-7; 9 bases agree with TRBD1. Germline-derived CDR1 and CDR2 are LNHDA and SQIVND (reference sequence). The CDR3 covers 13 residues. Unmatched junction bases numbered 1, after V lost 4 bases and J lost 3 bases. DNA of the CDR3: TGTGCCAGTAGTACGACAGGGGGCTACGAGCAGTACTTC. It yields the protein CASSTTGGYEQYF.

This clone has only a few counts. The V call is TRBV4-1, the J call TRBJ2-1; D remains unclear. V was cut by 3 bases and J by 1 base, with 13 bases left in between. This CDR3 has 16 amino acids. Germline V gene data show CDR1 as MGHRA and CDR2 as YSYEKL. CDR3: CASSQLDMVSYNEQFF. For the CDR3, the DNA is TGCGCCAGCAGCCAGTTGGATATGGTGTCCTACAATGAGCAGTTCTTC.

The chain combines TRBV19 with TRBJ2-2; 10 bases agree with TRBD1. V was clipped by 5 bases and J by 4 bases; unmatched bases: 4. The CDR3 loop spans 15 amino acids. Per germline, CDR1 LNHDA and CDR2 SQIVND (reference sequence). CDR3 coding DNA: TGTGCCAGTAGTGTGACAGGGGGCGGCACCGGGGAGCTGTTTTTT. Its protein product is CASSVTGGGTGELFF.

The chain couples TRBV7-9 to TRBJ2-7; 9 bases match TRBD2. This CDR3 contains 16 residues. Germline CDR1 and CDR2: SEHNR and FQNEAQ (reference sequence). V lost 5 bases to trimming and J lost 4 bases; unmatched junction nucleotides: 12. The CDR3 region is CASSIDGLAQAYEQYF. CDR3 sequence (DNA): TGTGCCAGCAGCATAGACGGACTAGCGCAAGCTTACGAGCAGTACTTC.

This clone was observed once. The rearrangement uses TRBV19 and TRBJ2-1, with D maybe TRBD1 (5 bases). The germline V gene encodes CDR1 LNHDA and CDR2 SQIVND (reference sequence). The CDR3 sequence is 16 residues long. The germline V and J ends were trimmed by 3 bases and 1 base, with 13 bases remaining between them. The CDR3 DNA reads TGTGCCAGTAGTATCCAGGGTAGCAGATCCTACAATGAGCAGTTCTTC. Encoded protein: CASSIQGSRSYNEQFF.

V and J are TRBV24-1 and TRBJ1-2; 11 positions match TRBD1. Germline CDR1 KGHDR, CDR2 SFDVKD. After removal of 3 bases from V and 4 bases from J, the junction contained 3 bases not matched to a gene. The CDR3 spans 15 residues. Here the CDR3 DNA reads TGTGCCACCAGTGATCCGGGACAGGGGGGCTATGGCTACACCTTC. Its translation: CATSDPGQGGYGYTF.

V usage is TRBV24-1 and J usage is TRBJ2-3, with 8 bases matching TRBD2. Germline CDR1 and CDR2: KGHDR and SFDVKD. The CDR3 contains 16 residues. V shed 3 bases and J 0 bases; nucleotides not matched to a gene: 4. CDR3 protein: CATSDTLAESTDTQYF. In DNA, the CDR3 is TGTGCCACCAGTGATACACTAGCGGAAAGCACAGATACGCAGTATTTT.

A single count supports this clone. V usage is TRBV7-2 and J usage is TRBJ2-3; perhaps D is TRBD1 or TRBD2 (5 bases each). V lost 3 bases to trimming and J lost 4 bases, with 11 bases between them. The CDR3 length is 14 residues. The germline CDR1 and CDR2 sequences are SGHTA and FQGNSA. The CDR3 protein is CASSLGTASDTQYF. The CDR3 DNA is TGTGCCAGCAGCTTGGGGACGGCCTCAGATACGCAGTATTTT.

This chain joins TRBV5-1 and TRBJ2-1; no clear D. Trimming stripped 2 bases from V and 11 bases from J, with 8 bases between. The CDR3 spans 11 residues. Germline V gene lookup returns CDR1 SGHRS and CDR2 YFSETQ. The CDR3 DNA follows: TGCGCCAGCAGCTTAGCACAGAAGCAGTTCTTC. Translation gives CASSLAQKQFF.

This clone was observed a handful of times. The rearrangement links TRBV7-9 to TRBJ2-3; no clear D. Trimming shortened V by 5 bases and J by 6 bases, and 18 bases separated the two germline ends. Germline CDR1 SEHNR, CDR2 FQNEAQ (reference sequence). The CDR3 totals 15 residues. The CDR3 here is CASSPPARHGDTQYF. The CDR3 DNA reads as TGTGCCAGCAGCCCACCCGCCCGACATGGGGATACGCAGTATTTT.

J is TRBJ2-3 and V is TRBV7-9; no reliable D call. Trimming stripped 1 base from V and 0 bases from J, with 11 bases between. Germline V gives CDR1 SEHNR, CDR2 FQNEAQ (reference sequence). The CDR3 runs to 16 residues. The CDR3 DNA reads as TGTGCCAGCAGCTTAGTTCTGGGTACTAGCACAGATACGCAGTATTTT. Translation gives CASSLVLGTSTDTQYF. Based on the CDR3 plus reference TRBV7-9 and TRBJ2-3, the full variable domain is DTGVSQNPRHKITKRGQNVTFRCDPISEHNRLYWYRQTLGQGPEFLTYFQNEAQLEKSRLLSDRFSAERPKGSFSTLEIQRTEQGDSAMYLCASSLVLGTSTDTQYFGPGTRLTVL.

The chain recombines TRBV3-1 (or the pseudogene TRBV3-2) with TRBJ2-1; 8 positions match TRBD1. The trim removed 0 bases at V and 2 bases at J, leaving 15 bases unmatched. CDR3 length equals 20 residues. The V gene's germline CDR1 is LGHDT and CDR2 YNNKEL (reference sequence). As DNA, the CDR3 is TGTGCCAGCAGCCAAGATAGGGGACAGGCTACTGGATGGGCCTACAATGAGCAGTTCTTC. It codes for CASSQDRGQATGWAYNEQFF.

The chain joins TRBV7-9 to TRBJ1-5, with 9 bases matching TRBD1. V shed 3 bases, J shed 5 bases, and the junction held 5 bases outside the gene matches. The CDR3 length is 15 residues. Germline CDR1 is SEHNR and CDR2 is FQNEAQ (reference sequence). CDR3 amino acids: CASSLGQGRDQPQHF. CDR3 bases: TGTGCCAGCAGCTTGGGACAGGGACGAGATCAGCCCCAGCATTTT.

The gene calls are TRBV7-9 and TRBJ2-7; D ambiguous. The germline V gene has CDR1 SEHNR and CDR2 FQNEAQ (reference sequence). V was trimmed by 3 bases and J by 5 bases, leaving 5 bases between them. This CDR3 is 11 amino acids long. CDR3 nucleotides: TGTGCCAGCAGCTTCCGGGACGAGCAGTACTTC. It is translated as CASSFRDEQYF.

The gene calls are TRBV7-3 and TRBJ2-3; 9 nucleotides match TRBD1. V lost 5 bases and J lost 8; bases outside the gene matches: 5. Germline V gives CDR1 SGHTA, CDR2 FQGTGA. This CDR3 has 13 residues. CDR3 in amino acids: CASSRDREATQYF. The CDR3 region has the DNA TGTGCCAGCAGCCGGGACAGGGAAGCTACGCAGTATTTT.

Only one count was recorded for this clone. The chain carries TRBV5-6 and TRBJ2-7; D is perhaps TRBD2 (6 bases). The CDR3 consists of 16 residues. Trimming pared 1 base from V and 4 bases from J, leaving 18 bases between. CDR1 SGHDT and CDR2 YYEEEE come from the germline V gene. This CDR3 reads CASSLRLGGTHYEQYF. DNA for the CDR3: TGTGCCAGCAGCTTGCGGTTGGGGGGAACCCATTACGAGCAGTACTTC.

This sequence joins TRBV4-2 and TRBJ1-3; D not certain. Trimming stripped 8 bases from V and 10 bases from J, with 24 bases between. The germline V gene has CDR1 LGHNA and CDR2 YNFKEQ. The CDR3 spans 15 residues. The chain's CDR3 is CASGPSGGSLETIYF. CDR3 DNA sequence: TGTGCCAGCGGACCGTCGGGAGGGTCATTGGAGACCATATATTTT.

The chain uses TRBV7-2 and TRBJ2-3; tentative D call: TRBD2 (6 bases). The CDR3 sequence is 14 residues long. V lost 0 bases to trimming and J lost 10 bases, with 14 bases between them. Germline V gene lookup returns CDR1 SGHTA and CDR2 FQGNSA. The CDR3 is CASSLAWRDQAQYF. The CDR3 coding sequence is TGTGCCAGCAGCTTAGCGTGGCGGGATCAGGCGCAGTATTTT. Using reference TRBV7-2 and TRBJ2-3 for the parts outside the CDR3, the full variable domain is GAGVSQSPSNKVTEKGKDVELRCDPISGHTALYWYRQSLGQGLEFLIYFQGNSAPDKSGLPSDRFSAERTGGSVSTLTIQRTQQEDSAVYLCASSLAWRDQAQYFGPGTRLTVL.

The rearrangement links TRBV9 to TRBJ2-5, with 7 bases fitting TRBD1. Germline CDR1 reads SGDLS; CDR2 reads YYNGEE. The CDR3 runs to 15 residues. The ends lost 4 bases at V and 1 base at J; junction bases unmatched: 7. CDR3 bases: TGTGCCAGCAGCACCGGGACAGTGAGCCAAGAGACCCAGTACTTC. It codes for CASSTGTVSQETQYF.

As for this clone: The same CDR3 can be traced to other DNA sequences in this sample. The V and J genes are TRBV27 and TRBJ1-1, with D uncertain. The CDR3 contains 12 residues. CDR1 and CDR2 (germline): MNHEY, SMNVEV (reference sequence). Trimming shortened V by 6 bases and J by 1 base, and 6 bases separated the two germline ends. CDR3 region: CASRTGNTEAFF. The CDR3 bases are TGTGCCAGCAGAACCGGGAACACTGAAGCTTTCTTT.

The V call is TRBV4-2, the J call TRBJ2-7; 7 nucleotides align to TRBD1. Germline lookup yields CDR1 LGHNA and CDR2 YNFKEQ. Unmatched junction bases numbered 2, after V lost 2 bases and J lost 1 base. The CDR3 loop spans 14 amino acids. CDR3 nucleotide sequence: TGTGCCAGCAGCCAACGACAGGGTTCCTACGAGCAGTACTTC. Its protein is CASSQRQGSYEQYF.

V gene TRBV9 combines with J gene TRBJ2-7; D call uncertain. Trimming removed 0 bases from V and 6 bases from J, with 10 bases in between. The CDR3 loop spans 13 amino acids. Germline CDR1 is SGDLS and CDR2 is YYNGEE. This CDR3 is CASSVAEFGEQYF. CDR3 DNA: TGTGCCAGCAGCGTAGCGGAATTTGGCGAGCAGTACTTC.